Each of the 29 T cell receptor beta chains below was sequenced from the same sample in a study of molecular identifiers for immune sequencing clone quantification (dated 2018 in TCRdb). Library preparation employed PCR. These reads were obtained on an Illumina HiSeq 4000. Using fastp trimming at Q25 and MiXCR clonotype assembly, TCRdb reanalyzed the public sequencing data and kept in-frame beta chains. Each record represents a unique CDR3 protein, reported with the most common genes and DNA among its rows. Counted in this sample were about 510,000 distinct CDR3 sequences; about a fifth of them appeared once. Together, the top ten hold around 0.84% of the sample. The sequenced sample consisted of naive CD8+ T cells from blood, with Jurkat cell RNA spiked in. The cell subset or site tag for this specimen amounts to: FACS-sorted CD8+CD4-CCR7+CD45RA+ naive T cells. The receptors were gathered from a human donor in good health. Some libraries in this study had Jurkat cell RNA spiked in.

This CDR3 is CASSLSRDRVREQYF. CDR3 nucleotides: TGTGCCAGCAGTTTATCTCGGGACAGGGTTCGCGAGCAGTACTTC. V usage is TRBV27 and J usage is TRBJ2-7; TRBD1 aligns across 9 bases. Trimming removed 0 bases from V and 6 bases from J; junction bases left unmatched: 6. Germline V lookup: CDR1 MNHEY, CDR2 SMNVEV (reference sequence). The CDR3 spans 15 residues.

In the case of this clonotype: A much larger clone differs by one base, so this may be a read error. V is TRBV20-1 and J is TRBJ1-3, with D tentatively TRBD1 (5 bases). CDR3 length equals 15 residues. Per germline, CDR1 DFQATT and CDR2 SNEGSKA (reference sequence). The CDR3 coding sequence is TGCAGTGCTAGAGGGGGGACCCTACCTGGAAACACCATACATTTT. It specifies CSARGGTLPGNTIHF.

This clonotype has ten or more counts. V gene TRBV4-3 combines with J gene TRBJ1-1, with D tentatively TRBD1 (5 bases). The V end was cut by 2 bases, the J end by 1 base, with 11 bases between. The CDR3 spans 15 residues. Per germline, CDR1 LGHNA and CDR2 YSLEER. This CDR3 is CASSQIFGQNTEAFF. Here the CDR3 DNA reads TGCGCCAGCAGCCAAATATTCGGACAGAACACTGAAGCTTTCTTT.

The rearrangement links TRBV4-3 to TRBJ2-3; tentative D call: TRBD2 (6 bases). CDR1 and CDR2 from the germline V gene are LGHNA and YSLEER. CDR3 length: 15 residues. The V end lost 0 bases, the J end lost 4 bases, and 11 bases lay between the germline ends. CDR3: CASSQDSGGPDTQYF. CDR3 coding DNA: TGCGCCAGCAGCCAAGATAGTGGAGGGCCAGATACGCAGTATTTT.

The CDR3 protein is CASSQDRPREVYEQFF. The DNA of the CDR3 is TGTGCCAGCAGCCAAGATCGACCGCGGGAGGTCTATGAGCAGTTCTTC. The chain couples TRBV3-1 to TRBJ2-1; 8 bases fit TRBD2. Germline values: CDR1 LGHDT, CDR2 YNNKEL (reference sequence). The junction had 9 bases not matched to a gene; V was cut back by 0 bases and J by 8 bases. The CDR3 is 16 amino acids.

The table lists this clonotype with many counts. This sequence joins TRBV7-2 and TRBJ2-3; the D gene is possibly TRBD1 (5 bases). Germline CDR1 is SGHTA and CDR2 is FQGNSA. V dropped 7 bases and J dropped 0 bases, with 14 bases sitting between them. The CDR3 sequence is 15 residues long. Here the CDR3 DNA reads TGTGCCAGCACCCCCCGACAGTCTAGCACAGATACGCAGTATTTT. Translation gives CASTPRQSSTDTQYF.

V usage is TRBV6-2 or TRBV6-3 and J usage is TRBJ1-5; D gene unclear. The germline gives CDR1 MNHEY, CDR2 SVGEGT. Trimming left V 4 bases short and J 0 bases short, with 13 bases between. The CDR3 spans 16 residues. CDR3 protein: CASSCEGPYSNQPQHF. CDR3 DNA: TGTGCCAGCAGTTGTGAGGGCCCGTATAGCAATCAGCCCCAGCATTTT.

As regards this clonotype: Its ends do not fully match the called genes, so a read error is possible. This rearrangement joins TRBV13 to TRBJ1-5; tentatively, D is TRBD1 (5 bases). Germline-derived CDR1 and CDR2 are PRHDT and FYEKMQ (reference sequence). The CDR3 is 13 residues long. CDR3 sequence reads: CAGSLGGEQPQHF. The CDR3 DNA reads as TGTGCCGGCAGCTTAGGAGGGGAACAGCCCCAGCATTTT. Using reference TRBV13 and TRBJ1-5 for the parts outside the CDR3, the full variable domain is AAGVIQSPRHLIKEKRETATLKCYPIPRHDTVYWYQQGPGQDPQFLISFYEKMQSDKGSIPDRFSAQQFSDYHSELNMSSLELGDSALYFCAGSLGGEQPQHFGDGTRLSIL.

This clonotype has only one observation. This clone may be a read error of a much larger clone one base away. The chain recombines TRBV7-2 with TRBJ2-1; possibly TRBD1 or TRBD2 for D (5 bases each). The V gene lost 5 bases and the J gene lost 6 bases, with 8 bases spanning the gap. The germline V gene has CDR1 SGHTA and CDR2 FQGNSA. The CDR3 is made up of 12 amino acids. The CDR3 DNA is TGTGCCAGCAGCGGGGCGGGCAATGAGCAGTTCTTC. Its protein product is CASSGAGNEQFF.

The V and J genes are TRBV6-2 or TRBV6-3 and TRBJ2-2; D perhaps matches TRBD2 (6 bases). The V gene's germline CDR1 is MNHEY and CDR2 SVGEGT. The CDR3 spans 15 residues. Trimming cost V 6 bases and J 2 bases, with 13 bases left between them. CDR3 DNA sequence: TGTGCCAGCAGCCCCCGGGGAGGTAACACCGGGGAGCTGTTTTTT. Its protein is CASSPRGGNTGELFF.

The chain uses TRBV5-1 and TRBJ2-1, with TRBD1 matching 7 bases. Unmatched junction bases numbered 9, after V lost 4 bases and J lost 5 bases. CDR3 length: 15 residues. Germline V lookup: CDR1 SGHRS, CDR2 YFSETQ. This CDR3 is CASSPDRVSHNEQFF. In DNA form, the CDR3 reads TGCGCCAGCAGCCCCGACAGGGTGTCCCACAATGAGCAGTTCTTC.

This clonotype has a count of ten or more. The chain combines TRBV11-2 with TRBJ2-7, with no clear D. Trimming pared 4 bases from V and 7 bases from J, leaving 14 bases between. This CDR3 is 13 amino acids long. Germline CDR1 is SGHAT and CDR2 is FQNNGV. The CDR3 sequence: CASSSPSRLEQYF. Written as DNA, the CDR3 is TGTGCCAGCAGCTCGCCATCAAGGCTTGAGCAGTACTTC. The full variable domain, its missing parts supplied by reference TRBV11-2 and TRBJ2-7, is EAGVAQSPRYKIIEKRQSVAFWCNPISGHATLYWYQQILGQGPKLLIQFQNNGVVDDSQLPKDRFSAERLKGVDSTLKIQPAKLEDSAVYLCASSSPSRLEQYFGPGTRLTVT.

This clonotype was observed many times. Compared with germline, one end of the junction differs, possibly owing to a read error. The chain is built from TRBV29-1 and TRBJ2-1; D gene uncertain. The germline CDR1 and CDR2 sequences are SQVTM and ANQGSEA. CDR3 length: 10 amino acids. The CDR3 sequence is CSVQYSEQFF. CDR3 in DNA: TGCAGCGTTCAGTACAGTGAGCAGTTCTTC.

The table lists this clonotype with a few counts. V and J are TRBV27 and TRBJ1-1, with TRBD1 matching over 7 bases. CDR3 length equals 15 residues. With 8 bases clipped from V and 1 base from J, the junction kept 10 bases outside the gene matches. From germline, CDR1 is MNHEY and CDR2 SMNVEV (reference sequence). The CDR3 DNA is TGTGCCAGCGTTGGTAGGGGGCGAGAGAACACTGAAGCTTTCTTT. Its protein is CASVGRGRENTEAFF.

The V and J genes are TRBV9 and TRBJ2-3; D may match TRBD1 or TRBD2 (6 bases each). The CDR3 has 15 residues. Germline CDR1 SGDLS, CDR2 YYNGEE. V gave up 10 bases and J gave up 0 bases, with 18 bases separating them. The CDR3 here is CASMEGEVSTDTQYF. The DNA for the CDR3 is TGTGCCTCCATGGAGGGGGAGGTTAGCACAGATACGCAGTATTTT.

The chain links TRBV18 to TRBJ1-2; 9 bases agree with TRBD1. J lost 3 bases, V lost 0 bases, and 2 bases had no gene match. CDR3 size: 15 residues. Germline V lookup: CDR1 KGHSH, CDR2 LQKENI. The CDR3 region has the DNA TGTGCCAGCTCACCACCGTGGGACAGGGACTATGGCTACACCTTC. Its protein is CASSPPWDRDYGYTF.

The V and J genes are TRBV19 and TRBJ2-2; D call uncertain. Germline V lookup: CDR1 LNHDA, CDR2 SQIVND (reference sequence). The CDR3 loop spans 13 amino acids. V was cut by 10 bases and J by 3 bases, with 12 bases left in between. The CDR3 loop reads CATRREDTGELFF. The CDR3 DNA reads as TGTGCCACCCGCCGAGAAGACACCGGGGAGCTGTTTTTT.

This clonotype was detected ten times or more. The V gene is TRBV28, the J gene TRBJ2-7, with D perhaps TRBD1 (6 bases). The CDR3 is 13 amino acids. Germline-derived CDR1 and CDR2 are MDHEN and SYDVKM. V was cut by 6 bases and J by 3 bases, with 12 bases left in between. The CDR3 DNA sequence: TGTGCCAGCAGCTGGGACACCTACTACGAGCAGTACTTC. Its protein is CASSWDTYYEQYF.

This clonotype was picked up many times. The gene calls are TRBV6-6 and TRBJ1-5, with TRBD1 as a possible D gene (5 bases). This CDR3 spans 16 amino acids. Deletions cut 0 bases from V and 6 bases from J, with 15 bases between. Germline V CDR1 and CDR2: MNHNY, SVGAGI (reference sequence). The CDR3 region has the DNA TGTGCCAGCAGTTACTCCGCCACCGGGGCCAGTCAGCCCCAGCATTTT. Translating gives CASSYSATGASQPQHF.

Concerning this clonotype itself: A much larger clone sits a single nucleotide away, making a read error possible. The V gene is TRBV7-6, the J gene TRBJ1-5; D unresolved. Germline assignment: CDR1 SGHVS and CDR2 FNYEAQ. The CDR3 consists of 15 residues. The CDR3 spells CASSPSPGGNQPQRF. CDR3 DNA sequence: TGTGCCAGCAGCCCCTCACCAGGAGGGAATCAGCCCCAGCGTTTT.

J is TRBJ2-7 and V is TRBV7-3; D might be TRBD2 (6 bases). The CDR3 is 15 residues long. CDR1 and CDR2 from the germline V gene are SGHTA and FQGTGA. Trimming cost V 6 bases and J 0 bases, with 15 bases left between them. CDR3 sequence (DNA): TGTGCCAGCAGTTCGAGCGGGTTCCTCTCCTACGAGCAGTACTTC. This encodes CASSSSGFLSYEQYF.

V usage is TRBV4-1 and J usage is TRBJ2-7; D uncertain. The germline gives CDR1 MGHRA, CDR2 YSYEKL. The V gene lost 4 bases and the J gene lost 6 bases, with 19 bases spanning the gap. This CDR3 has 15 residues. This chain's CDR3 is CASSLNWAEKREQYF. The DNA of the CDR3 is TGCGCCAGCAGCCTGAATTGGGCCGAGAAGCGCGAGCAGTACTTC.

In its sample, this clonotype was seen many times. This sequence joins TRBV6-6 and TRBJ1-4; D is undetermined. Looked up from germline, CDR1 is MNHNY and CDR2 is SVGAGI (reference sequence). The CDR3 has 13 residues. The ends were cut back, 3 bases at V and 8 bases at J, with 10 bases in the middle. CDR3 DNA: TGTGCCAGCAGTTATTTCGTTGGAGAAAAACTGTTTTTT. This translates into CASSYFVGEKLFF.

This clonotype was counted ten times or more. The rearrangement joins TRBV29-1 to TRBJ2-7; D might be TRBD1 or TRBD2, each matching 6 bases. V lost 6 bases and J 5 bases, leaving 14 bases between the germline ends. CDR1 is SQVTM and CDR2 is ANQGSEA in the germline V gene. CDR3 length: 12 residues. Written as DNA, the CDR3 is TGCAGCGTGTTTGGGGGGCGGAACGAGCAGTACTTC. It is translated as CSVFGGRNEQYF.

This clonotype was recorded many times. This chain uses TRBV7-9 with TRBJ2-3, with a weak D call TRBD2 (6 bases). The CDR3 contains 14 residues. In germline, CDR1 is SEHNR, CDR2 FQNEAQ (reference sequence). Trimming cost V 4 bases and J 6 bases, with 14 bases left between them. The CDR3, as DNA: TGTGCCAGCAGCTCCAAGGAGGGGCAGGATACGCAGTATTTT. Amino acid sequence: CASSSKEGQDTQYF. Complete variable domain (other parts from reference TRBV7-9 and TRBJ2-3): DTGVSQNPRHKITKRGQNVTFRCDPISEHNRLYWYRQTLGQGPEFLTYFQNEAQLEKSRLLSDRFSAERPKGSFSTLEIQRTEQGDSAMYLCASSSKEGQDTQYFGPGTRLTVL.

This chain links TRBV20-1 with TRBJ1-1; 8 nucleotides match TRBD1. This CDR3 contains 15 residues. Germline values: CDR1 DFQATT, CDR2 SNEGSKA (reference sequence). The junction had 6 bases not matched to a gene; V was cut back by 2 bases and J by 1 base. Written as DNA, the CDR3 is TGCAGTGCTAGACCCAGGGGGCTTGGGAACACTGAAGCTTTCTTT. Protein sequence: CSARPRGLGNTEAFF.

The rearrangement links TRBV20-1 to TRBJ1-2; D uncertain. The CDR3 consists of 12 residues. Germline V CDR1 and CDR2: DFQATT, SNEGSKA (reference sequence). Between the trimmed V and J ends, which lost 7 bases and 4 bases, there was a span of 13 bases. As DNA, the CDR3 is TGCAGTGTAGGTTTTACTAGCTATGGCTACACCTTC. Residues: CSVGFTSYGYTF.

This clonotype has at least ten counts. The chain combines TRBV4-1 with TRBJ1-5; TRBD1 might be the D (5 bases). V lost 0 bases, J lost 7 bases, and 16 bases lay in between. Germline V gene lookup returns CDR1 MGHRA and CDR2 YSYEKL. The CDR3 runs to 16 residues. The CDR3 DNA follows: TGCGCCAGCAGCCAAGATGTGCAGGGACTAGGGCAGCCCCAGCATTTT. Translation: CASSQDVQGLGQPQHF.

This clonotype has a count of ten or more. The genes are TRBV2 and TRBJ2-3; D is tentatively TRBD1 or TRBD2 (5 bases each). CDR3 length: 17 amino acids. Trimming took off 0 bases at V and 2 bases at J, with 15 bases between the two ends. Germline loops: CDR1 SNHLY, CDR2 FYNNEI. The CDR3 protein is CASSEALRWGTTDTQYF. In DNA form, the CDR3 reads TGTGCCAGCAGTGAAGCGCTTCGATGGGGGACCACAGATACGCAGTATTTT.